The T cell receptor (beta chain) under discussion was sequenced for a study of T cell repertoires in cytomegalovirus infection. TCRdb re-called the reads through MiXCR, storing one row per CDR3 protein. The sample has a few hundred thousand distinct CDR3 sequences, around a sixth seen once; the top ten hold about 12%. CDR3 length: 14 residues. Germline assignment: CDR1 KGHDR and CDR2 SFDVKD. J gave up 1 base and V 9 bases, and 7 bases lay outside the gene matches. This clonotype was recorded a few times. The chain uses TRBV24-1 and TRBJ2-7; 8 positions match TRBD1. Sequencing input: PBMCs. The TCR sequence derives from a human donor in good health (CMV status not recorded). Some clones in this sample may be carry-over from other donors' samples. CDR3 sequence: CATAPGGSSYEQYF. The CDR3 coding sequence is TGTGCCACCGCCCCAGGGGGCTCTTCCTACGAGCAGTACTTC.